This T cell receptor beta chain comes out of a study of post-analysis software for immune sequencing data. The overall study: Some patients lacked subtype; others had relapsing-remitting, secondary progressive or progressive-relapsing disease. Study observations and caveats: Analysis by F measure revealed that same-batch samples clustered strongly together. Four or five TRBV segments occurring more often in patients than controls included TRBV5-6, TRBV5-1 and TRBV20-1.

Unique-molecular-identifier-tagged TCR beta cDNA libraries were used. The authors obtained some 500,000 cDNA molecules from approximately 1 to 10 million T cells. From the PCR reads, TCRdb called clonotypes with MiXCR, one entry per CDR3 protein. The sample has about 810,000 distinct CDR3 sequences, approximately 53% seen once. The CDR3 consists of 15 residues. After removal of 5 bases from V and 1 base from J, the junction contained 7 bases not matched to a gene. Germline values: CDR1 SQVTM, CDR2 ANQGSEA. On this clonotype: Its antigen remains unidentified.

The sample comprised blood. The genes are TRBV29-1 and TRBJ1-1; 10 bases are a match to TRBD1. This clonotype originated in a girl aged 10 to 17 with multiple sclerosis. CDR3 in amino acids: CSVRTGGFQNTEAFF. In nucleotides, the CDR3 is TGCAGCGTTAGGACAGGGGGATTCCAGAACACTGAAGCTTTCTTT.